The rows below give T cell receptor beta chains drawn from one sample of a study of OX40 agonist ivuxolimab in advanced cancers. Repertoires were generated with immunoSEQ multiplex PCR, while TCRdb's copy carries only in-frame clones and drops some. The sample gives some 40,000 clones, approximately 90% of which show up once; approximately 22% is in the top ten. Sample: CD4+ or CD8+ T cells sorted from blood, taken in a trial of the OX40 agonist ivuxolimab. The receptors shown here come from an adult with an advanced solid tumor such as melanoma, head and neck, liver or kidney cancer. CDR3s include the opening cysteine and the closing phenylalanine or tryptophan. The order of the fields is V gene, clone size, D gene, J gene, CDR3 protein, CDR3 DNA. A D gene is named only where the DNA matches it firmly. Size is omitted from some rows. Given values are once, few, many or a class for expanded clones.

V gene: TRBV30; clone size: .; D gene: TRBD1; J gene: TRBJ1-4; CDR3 protein: CAHQGGQENEKLFF; CDR3 DNA: TGTGCACACCAGGGGGGGCAGGAAAATGAAAAACTGTTTTTT
V gene: TRBV7-9; clone size: .; D gene: .; J gene: TRBJ1-1; CDR3 protein: CASLGIMGDTEAFF; CDR3 DNA: TGTGCCAGCCTAGGGATCATGGGTGACACTGAAGCTTTCTTT
V gene: TRBV19; clone size: once; D gene: .; J gene: TRBJ1-5; CDR3 protein: CASSIDRRGGNQPQHF; CDR3 DNA: TGTGCCAGTAGTATAGATCGTAGGGGAGGCAATCAGCCCCAGCATTTT
V gene: TRBV19; clone size: .; D gene: TRBD2; J gene: TRBJ2-7; CDR3 protein: CASRLAGGPSGEQYF; CDR3 DNA: TGTGCCAGTAGACTAGCGGGAGGGCCTTCGGGTGAGCAGTACTTC
V gene: TRBV4-1; clone size: .; D gene: .; J gene: TRBJ2-1; CDR3 protein: CASSQDWVGRDEQFF; CDR3 DNA: TGCGCCAGCAGCCAAGATTGGGTGGGTCGGGATGAGCAGTTCTTC
V gene: TRBV11-1; clone size: .; D gene: TRBD2; J gene: TRBJ2-3; CDR3 protein: CASSQGLAPGVTDTQYF; CDR3 DNA: TGTGCCAGCAGCCAAGGACTAGCCCCGGGGGTAACAGATACGCAGTATTTT
V gene: TRBV28; clone size: .; D gene: TRBD2; J gene: TRBJ2-7; CDR3 protein: CASNPRGVGDYEQYF; CDR3 DNA: TGTGCCAGCAACCCGCGGGGGGTGGGCGACTACGAGCAGTACTTC
V gene: TRBV13; clone size: .; D gene: .; J gene: TRBJ2-3; CDR3 protein: CASSLHLTDTQYF; CDR3 DNA: TGTGCCAGCAGCTTGCATCTCACAGATACGCAGTATTTT
V gene: TRBV18; clone size: .; D gene: .; J gene: TRBJ1-2; CDR3 protein: CASSDGSYGYTF; CDR3 DNA: TGTGCCAGCTCAGACGGCAGCTATGGCTACACCTTC
V gene: TRBV14; clone size: once; D gene: TRBD2; J gene: TRBJ2-5; CDR3 protein: CASSHPGLALAGETQYF; CDR3 DNA: TGTGCCAGCAGCCATCCGGGACTAGCGCTGGCGGGGGAGACCCAGTACTTC
V gene: TRBV5-1; clone size: .; D gene: TRBD1; J gene: TRBJ2-7; CDR3 protein: CASSLAGQGYEQYF; CDR3 DNA: TGCGCCAGCAGCTTGGCCGGACAGGGCTACGAGCAGTACTTC
V gene: TRBV28; clone size: .; D gene: .; J gene: TRBJ2-1; CDR3 protein: CASSIVASGGGQNDEQFF; CDR3 DNA: TGTGCCAGCAGTATTGTAGCGAGTGGAGGGGGACAAAACGATGAGCAGTTCTTC
V gene: TRBV12-5; clone size: .; D gene: .; J gene: TRBJ2-3; CDR3 protein: CASGLVLIARLTDTQYF; CDR3 DNA: TGTGCTAGTGGTTTGGTATTGATAGCGCGATTAACAGATACGCAGTATTTT
V gene: TRBV19; clone size: .; D gene: .; J gene: TRBJ2-1; CDR3 protein: CASSSGVSSYDEQFF; CDR3 DNA: TGTGCCAGTAGTAGCGGGGTAAGCTCCTACGATGAGCAGTTCTTC
V gene: TRBV28; clone size: .; D gene: TRBD2; J gene: TRBJ2-1; CDR3 protein: CASSPIPYGLAGNNNEQFF; CDR3 DNA: TGTGCCAGCAGTCCAATACCCTACGGACTAGCGGGTAACAACAATGAGCAGTTCTTC
V gene: TRBV6-5; clone size: .; D gene: .; J gene: TRBJ2-7; CDR3 protein: CASSYSSTYEQYF; CDR3 DNA: TGTGCCAGCAGTTACTCGTCCACCTACGAGCAGTACTTC
V gene: TRBV27; clone size: .; D gene: TRBD2; J gene: TRBJ2-7; CDR3 protein: CASSLSSGRIYEQYF; CDR3 DNA: TGTGCCAGCAGTTTATCTAGCGGGAGGATCTACGAGCAGTACTTC
V gene: TRBV30; clone size: .; D gene: .; J gene: TRBJ2-7; CDR3 protein: CAWSVQGGSYEQYF; CDR3 DNA: TGTGCCTGGAGTGTACAGGGAGGGTCCTACGAGCAGTACTTC
V gene: TRBV2; clone size: .; D gene: .; J gene: TRBJ2-7; CDR3 protein: CASGELWGEQYF; CDR3 DNA: TGTGCCAGCGGGGAACTGTGGGGCGAGCAGTACTTC
V gene: TRBV9; clone size: .; D gene: .; J gene: TRBJ2-5; CDR3 protein: CASSPNWDQETQYF; CDR3 DNA: TGTGCCAGCAGTCCCAACTGGGACCAAGAGACCCAGTACTTC
V gene: TRBV6-6; clone size: .; D gene: .; J gene: TRBJ2-7; CDR3 protein: CASSLSGVGLEQYF; CDR3 DNA: TGTGCCAGCAGTTTATCTGGCGTGGGCCTCGAGCAGTACTTC
V gene: TRBV7-9; clone size: .; D gene: .; J gene: TRBJ2-1; CDR3 protein: CASSSSGVSYNEQFF; CDR3 DNA: TGTGCCAGCAGCTCCTCAGGGGTCTCCTACAATGAGCAGTTCTTC
V gene: TRBV5-1; clone size: .; D gene: TRBD1; J gene: TRBJ2-2; CDR3 protein: CASRGQGAPHGELFF; CDR3 DNA: TGCGCCAGCAGGGGACAGGGGGCGCCCCACGGGGAGCTGTTTTTT
V gene: TRBV25-1; clone size: .; D gene: TRBD1; J gene: TRBJ2-1; CDR3 protein: CASSEYGTAFLQFF; CDR3 DNA: TGTGCCAGCAGTGAATACGGGACAGCTTTCCTTCAGTTCTTC
V gene: TRBV9; clone size: .; D gene: TRBD1; J gene: TRBJ1-1; CDR3 protein: CASSLRQGGGNTEAFF; CDR3 DNA: TGTGCCAGCAGCCTGCGACAGGGTGGGGGGAACACTGAAGCTTTCTTT
V gene: TRBV28; clone size: .; D gene: .; J gene: TRBJ2-3; CDR3 protein: CASSFARDKTSTDTQYF; CDR3 DNA: TGTGCCAGCAGTTTTGCCAGGGACAAAACTAGCACAGATACGCAGTATTTT
V gene: TRBV27; clone size: .; D gene: .; J gene: TRBJ2-2; CDR3 protein: CASSFWQGETGELFF; CDR3 DNA: TGTGCCAGCAGTTTTTGGCAGGGAGAGACCGGGGAGCTGTTTTTT
V gene: TRBV4-2; clone size: .; D gene: TRBD2; J gene: TRBJ2-3; CDR3 protein: CASSRTLAGGPASTDTQYF; CDR3 DNA: TGTGCCAGCAGCCGGACACTAGCGGGAGGGCCCGCGAGCACAGATACGCAGTATTTT
V gene: TRBV6-5; clone size: .; D gene: .; J gene: TRBJ1-1; CDR3 protein: CASRANTEAFF; CDR3 DNA: TGTGCCAGCAGGGCCAACACTGAAGCTTTCTTT
V gene: TRBV6-4; clone size: .; D gene: TRBD2; J gene: TRBJ2-2; CDR3 protein: CASSVRAGDGGGELFF; CDR3 DNA: TGTGCCAGCAGTGTTCGAGCGGGAGACGGTGGCGGGGAGCTGTTTTTT
V gene: TRBV9; clone size: .; D gene: TRBD1; J gene: TRBJ2-5; CDR3 protein: CASSVQGAQETQYF; CDR3 DNA: TGTGCCAGCAGCGTACAGGGGGCCCAAGAGACCCAGTACTTC
V gene: TRBV27; clone size: .; D gene: TRBD1; J gene: TRBJ2-3; CDR3 protein: CASSSGGGADTQYF; CDR3 DNA: TGTGCCAGCAGTTCAGGGGGCGGGGCAGATACGCAGTATTTT
V gene: TRBV7-6; clone size: .; D gene: .; J gene: TRBJ2-7; CDR3 protein: CASSPGTGTYEQYF; CDR3 DNA: TGTGCCAGCAGCCCCGGGACGGGCACCTACGAGCAGTACTTC
V gene: TRBV10-2; clone size: .; D gene: .; J gene: TRBJ2-1; CDR3 protein: CASSVGGSNNEQFF; CDR3 DNA: TGCGCCAGCAGTGTTGGCGGGTCGAACAATGAGCAGTTCTTC
V gene: TRBV11-2; clone size: .; D gene: .; J gene: TRBJ2-7; CDR3 protein: CASSLVSGNGIEQYF; CDR3 DNA: TGTGCCAGCAGCTTAGTTTCCGGGAATGGAATAGAGCAGTACTTC
V gene: TRBV6-1; clone size: once; D gene: .; J gene: TRBJ2-1; CDR3 protein: CASSAPSDTYNEQFF; CDR3 DNA: TGTGCCAGCAGTGCCCCTAGCGATACCTACAATGAGCAGTTCTTC
V gene: TRBV28; clone size: .; D gene: .; J gene: TRBJ1-1; CDR3 protein: CASAGGAVAFF; CDR3 DNA: TGTGCCAGCGCGGGGGGGGCGGTTGCTTTCTTT
V gene: TRBV2; clone size: .; D gene: TRBD1; J gene: TRBJ1-1; CDR3 protein: CATDRGLTGTEAFF; CDR3 DNA: TGTGCCACAGACAGGGGGCTTACGGGCACTGAAGCTTTCTTT
V gene: TRBV7-9; clone size: .; D gene: TRBD2; J gene: TRBJ2-2; CDR3 protein: CASSSREGPLEVGELFF; CDR3 DNA: TGTGCCAGCAGCTCTCGGGAGGGTCCTTTAGAAGTAGGGGAGCTGTTTTTT
V gene: TRBV30; clone size: .; D gene: .; J gene: TRBJ2-3; CDR3 protein: CAWGADTQYF; CDR3 DNA: TGTGCCTGGGGTGCAGATACGCAGTATTTT